This T cell receptor (beta chain) was sequenced for a study of response to subunit inactivated influenza vaccine. This clonotype was seen a handful of times. TCRdb processed the RT-PCR reads anew with MiXCR; each CDR3 protein has one entry. The sample shows under 850,000 distinct CDR3 sequences, around 18% of them seen only once. Germline V gene lookup returns CDR1 LNHNV and CDR2 YYDKDF (reference sequence). Germline trimming cut 5 bases from V and 6 bases from J; bases unmatched to any gene: 7. The length of the CDR3 is 15 residues. The specimen was PBMCs from blood, collected 4 to 6 days after vaccination. This chain joins TRBV15 and TRBJ1-4; 9 positions match TRBD1. This clonotype was sampled from a middle-aged man who received an inactivated influenza vaccine. The chain's CDR3 is CATSRQGVGDEKLFF. The CDR3 DNA is TGTGCCACCAGCCGACAGGGGGTAGGGGATGAAAAACTGTTTTTT.